This T cell receptor beta chain was sequenced during a study of response to subunit inactivated influenza vaccine. This clonotype was counted only a few times. Antigen unknown. Findings and limits, study-wide: Every seasonal influenza vaccination brings in few new T cells, the authors suggested.

Germline V CDR1 and CDR2: MNHNS, SASEGT. J was trimmed by 0 bases and V by 5 bases; bases with no gene match: 12. The CDR3 covers 17 residues. TCRdb ran MiXCR on the RT-PCR reads and lists one entry per CDR3 protein. The repertoire holds about 180,000 distinct CDR3 sequences, with about 9% as singletons. V usage is TRBV6-1 and J usage is TRBJ2-5, with 7 bases fitting TRBD2. This TCR was recovered from a man aged 45-65 years who received an inactivated influenza vaccine. Sample: non-naive T cells sorted from PBMCs, taken on the day of vaccination. The CDR3 nucleotides are TGTGCCAGCAGTCCTCGGGACTACCTTCCGTACCAAGAGACCCAGTACTTC. This sequence encodes CASSPRDYLPYQETQYF.